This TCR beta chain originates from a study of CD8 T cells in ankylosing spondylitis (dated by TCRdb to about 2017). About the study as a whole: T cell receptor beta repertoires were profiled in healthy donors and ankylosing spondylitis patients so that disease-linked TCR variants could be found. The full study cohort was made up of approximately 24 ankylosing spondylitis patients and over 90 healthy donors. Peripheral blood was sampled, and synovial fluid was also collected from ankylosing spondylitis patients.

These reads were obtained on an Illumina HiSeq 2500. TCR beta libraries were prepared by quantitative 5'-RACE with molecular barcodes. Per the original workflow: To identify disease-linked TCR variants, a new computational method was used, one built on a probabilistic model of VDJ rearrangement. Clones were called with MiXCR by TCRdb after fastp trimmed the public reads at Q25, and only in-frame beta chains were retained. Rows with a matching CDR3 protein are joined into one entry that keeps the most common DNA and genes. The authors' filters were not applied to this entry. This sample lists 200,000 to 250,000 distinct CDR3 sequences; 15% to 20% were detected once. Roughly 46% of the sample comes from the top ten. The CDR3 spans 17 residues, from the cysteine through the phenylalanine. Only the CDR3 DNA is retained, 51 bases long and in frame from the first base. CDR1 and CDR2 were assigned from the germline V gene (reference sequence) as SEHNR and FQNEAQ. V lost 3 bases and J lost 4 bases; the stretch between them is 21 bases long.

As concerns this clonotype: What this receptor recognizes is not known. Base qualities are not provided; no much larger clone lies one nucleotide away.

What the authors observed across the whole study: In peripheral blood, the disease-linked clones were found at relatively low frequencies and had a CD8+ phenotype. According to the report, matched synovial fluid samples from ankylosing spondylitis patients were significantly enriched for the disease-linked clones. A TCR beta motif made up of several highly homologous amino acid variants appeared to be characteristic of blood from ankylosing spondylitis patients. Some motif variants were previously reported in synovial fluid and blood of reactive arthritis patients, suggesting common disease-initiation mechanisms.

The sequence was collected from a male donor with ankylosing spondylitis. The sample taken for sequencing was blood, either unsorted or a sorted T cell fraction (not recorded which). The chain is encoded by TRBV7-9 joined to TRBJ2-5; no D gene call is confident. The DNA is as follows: TGTGCCAGCAGCTTGGGGATCTTCGTAGGGCTCCGAGAGACCCAGTACTTC. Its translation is CASSLGIFVGLRETQYF.